The text below deals with one TCR beta chain. The germline gives CDR1 SQVTM, CDR2 ANQGSEA. The V and J ends lost 0 bases and 1 base respectively, with 18 bases between them. The CDR3 sequence is 17 residues long. Primed by a sample-barcoded 5' primer and a J-beta primer mix, a second PCR proceeded for 7 to 11 cycles. TCRdb ran MiXCR on the 5' RACE reads and lists one entry per CDR3 protein. This table holds about a million distinct CDR3 sequences, about two fifths found once. The data stem from a study of blood T cells in healthy people across ages. The chain combines TRBV29-1 with TRBJ1-2; D perhaps matches TRBD1 (5 bases). The source of this sequence is a man between 18 and 29 years old in good health. Material for sequencing was blood. CDR3 DNA sequence: TGCAGCGTTGAAGATCAGGGAGTGGGCAGCCTTAACTATGGCTACACCTTC. Protein product: CSVEDQGVGSLNYGYTF.